The 21 T cell receptor beta chains given below trace back to one sample, sequenced in a study of cytomegalovirus exposure and HLA in healthy donors. The PCR contained 60 Vbeta and 13 Jbeta primers. Some clones are missing from TCRdb's copy, which holds only in-frame ones; the method was immunoSEQ multiplex PCR. The profile shows 150,000 to 190,000 clones, roughly 82% of them singletons. Sequences were obtained from PBMCs. The receptors stem from a woman aged 45-59 years in good health and CMV-seropositive.

The rearrangement joins TRBV6-5 to TRBJ2-4; 13 bases agree with TRBD2. The CDR3 is made up of 16 amino acids. V lost 4 bases and J lost 4; bases outside the gene matches: 4. The germline V gene has CDR1 MNHEY and CDR2 SVGAGI. The CDR3 sequence: CASSSWTSGGKNIQYF. CDR3 nucleotides: TGTGCCAGCAGTTCGTGGACTAGCGGGGGAAAAAACATTCAGTACTTC.

This chain uses TRBV7-9 with TRBJ1-4; D unresolved. Germline CDR1 and CDR2: SEHNR and FQNEAQ (reference sequence). The V gene lost 5 bases and the J gene lost 0 bases, with 7 bases spanning the gap. The CDR3 contains 14 residues. The CDR3: CASSRSATNEKLFF. Here the CDR3 DNA reads TGTGCCAGCAGCCGTAGTGCAACTAATGAAAAACTGTTTTTT.

This chain connects TRBV28 to TRBJ2-7; D might be TRBD2 (7 bases). Germline CDR1 and CDR2: MDHEN and SYDVKM. Trimming stripped 8 bases from V and 3 bases from J, with 14 bases between. The CDR3 is made up of 13 amino acids. The CDR3 loop reads CASSWGGGYEQYF. The CDR3 region has the DNA TGTGCCAGCTCCTGGGGAGGGGGCTACGAGCAGTACTTC.

This rearrangement joins TRBV5-4 to TRBJ2-3; D is possibly TRBD1 (8 bases). Looked up from germline, CDR1 is SGHNT and CDR2 is YYREEE (reference sequence). The CDR3 has 14 amino acids. The V and J ends lost 5 bases and 3 bases respectively, with 13 bases between them. The CDR3 is CASRHRGGTDTQYF. The CDR3 DNA reads as TGTGCCAGCAGACACAGGGGGGGGACAGATACGCAGTATTTT.

V gene TRBV19 combines with J gene TRBJ1-2, with 9 bases that match TRBD1. Germline CDR1 LNHDA, CDR2 SQIVND (reference sequence). This CDR3 region has 19 residues. The V segment lost 4 bases and the J segment 3 bases; nucleotides outside the gene matches: 18. The CDR3: CASSTARDRATVSDYGYTF. The CDR3, as DNA: TGTGCCAGTAGTACCGCTCGGGACAGGGCTACAGTTAGCGACTATGGCTACACCTTC.

This chain joins TRBV4-1 and TRBJ2-1; 9 bases match TRBD1. There are 16 residues in the CDR3. The germline gives CDR1 MGHRA, CDR2 YSYEKL. Trimming cost V 1 base and J 6 bases; bases outside gene matches: 7. The CDR3 DNA sequence: TGCGCCAGCAGCCAAGCTAACAGGGGGCTGGGCAATGAGCAGTTCTTC. This encodes CASSQANRGLGNEQFF.

This chain uses TRBV7-8 with TRBJ2-3; D is perhaps TRBD2 (6 bases). CDR3 length: 20 residues. Germline V CDR1 and CDR2: SGHVS, FQNEAQ. Trimming removed 5 bases from V and 2 bases from J, with 29 bases in between. The CDR3 loop reads CASSVSTRQHMGGPTDTQYF. DNA for the CDR3: TGTGCCAGCAGCGTTTCGACTAGACAGCACATGGGAGGCCCCACAGATACGCAGTATTTT. Variable domain in full (rest from reference TRBV7-8 and TRBJ2-3): GAGVSQSPRYKVAKRGQDVALRCDPISGHVSLFWYQQALGQGPEFLTYFQNEAQLDKSGLPSDRFFAERPEGSVSTLKIQRTQQEDSAVYLCASSVSTRQHMGGPTDTQYFGPGTRLTVL.

This clone was counted only a few times. The chain links TRBV10-1 to TRBJ2-3; TRBD2 aligns across 9 bases. This CDR3 is 16 amino acids long. Per germline, CDR1 WNHNN and CDR2 SYGVQD (reference sequence). V was clipped by 0 bases and J by 3 bases; unmatched bases: 4. The CDR3, as DNA: TGCGCCAGCAGTGAGTCCAGCGGGGGGTGGACAGATACGCAGTATTTT. Translation: CASSESSGGWTDTQYF.

The chain is built from TRBV30 and TRBJ2-3, with 9 bases matching TRBD2. Germline assignment: CDR1 GTSNPN and CDR2 SVGIG (reference sequence). V dropped 4 bases and J dropped 7; count of bases not matched to a gene: 3. CDR3 size: 12 residues. The CDR3 nucleotides are TGTGCCTGGAACCTAGCGGGATATACGCAGTATTTT. It specifies CAWNLAGYTQYF.

This sequence joins TRBV2 and TRBJ1-1, with D perhaps TRBD1 (6 bases). Trimming removed 5 bases from V and 0 bases from J, with 16 bases in between. The CDR3 is 16 amino acids. Germline V gene sequence: CDR1 SNHLY, CDR2 FYNNEI. The CDR3 sequence is CASSSNSRGVNTEAFF. The CDR3, as DNA: TGTGCCAGCAGTTCTAACTCCAGGGGTGTGAACACTGAAGCTTTCTTT.

The chain is built from TRBV7-9 and TRBJ2-2; possible D gene TRBD2, 6 bases. The germline CDR1 and CDR2 sequences are SEHNR and FQNEAQ (reference sequence). The CDR3 length is 14 residues. Trimming took 5 bases from V and 5 from J, leaving 12 bases between them. Here the CDR3 reads CASSPSGGTGELFF. In nucleotides, the CDR3 is TGTGCCAGCAGCCCGAGTGGGGGGACCGGGGAGCTGTTTTTT.

CDR3: CSVEGLTDTQYF. The CDR3 region has the DNA TGCAGCGTTGAGGGACTGACAGATACGCAGTATTTT. The chain has TRBV29-1 and TRBJ2-3; TRBD2 is a possible D gene (6 bases). The CDR3 is 12 amino acids. Trimming removed 3 bases from V and 3 bases from J, with 7 bases in between. The germline gives CDR1 SQVTM, CDR2 ANQGSEA.

The chain's CDR3 is CASSVLGTDEKLFF. Here the CDR3 DNA reads TGTGCCAGCAGTGTACTAGGGACAGATGAAAAACTGTTTTTT. The genes are TRBV6-1 and TRBJ1-4; 7 bases match TRBD1. Germline V gives CDR1 MNHNS, CDR2 SASEGT. Trimming at V came to 4 bases and at J to 6 bases, leaving 5 bases not matched to a gene. CDR3 size: 14 residues.

This sequence joins TRBV11-2 and TRBJ2-3, with D unresolved. There are 12 residues in the CDR3. Trimming removed 4 bases at V and 4 bases at J, with 6 bases between. Germline V gene lookup returns CDR1 SGHAT and CDR2 FQNNGV. The CDR3 coding sequence is TGTGCCAGCAGCTCCTTCGCAGATACGCAGTATTTT. Translation: CASSSFADTQYF.

This sequence joins TRBV27 and TRBJ1-1; D not resolved. Per germline, CDR1 MNHEY and CDR2 SMNVEV (reference sequence). The V gene lost 4 bases and the J gene lost 5 bases, with 20 bases spanning the gap. The CDR3 contains 16 residues. For the CDR3, the DNA is TGTGCCAGCAGTTCTACACAGAGTCTTACCCTTACTGAAGCTTTCTTT. It specifies CASSSTQSLTLTEAFF.

The chain is built from TRBV7-8 and TRBJ1-5; the D gene is possibly TRBD1 (5 bases). Per germline, CDR1 SGHVS and CDR2 FQNEAQ. The CDR3 spans 16 residues. Trimming left V 5 bases short and J 7 bases short, with 21 bases between. CDR3 nucleotide sequence: TGTGCCAGCAGCCTTTCCGCGGGGGGTATCGGCCAGCCCCAGCATTTT. It yields the protein CASSLSAGGIGQPQHF.

V gene TRBV2 combines with J gene TRBJ2-3, with 13 bases lining up with TRBD2. V trimming: 5 bases; J trimming: 5 bases; junction bases outside the gene matches: 7. Per germline, CDR1 SNHLY and CDR2 FYNNEI. This CDR3 contains 16 residues. CDR3 amino acids: CASSTSGGAQGDTQYF. CDR3 sequence (DNA): TGTGCCAGCAGTACTAGCGGGGGGGCCCAGGGAGATACGCAGTATTTT.

This chain uses TRBV5-1 with TRBJ2-5; 7 nucleotides align to TRBD2. From germline, CDR1 is SGHRS and CDR2 YFSETQ. The CDR3 covers 15 residues. V lost 7 bases to trimming and J lost 5 bases; unmatched junction nucleotides: 14. CDR3 in amino acids: CASQLPSGEGETQYF. The CDR3 DNA reads TGCGCCAGCCAGCTCCCGTCGGGGGAGGGGGAGACCCAGTACTTC.

The chain couples TRBV19 to TRBJ2-3; 14 bases agree with TRBD2. The germline V gene encodes CDR1 LNHDA and CDR2 SQIVND (reference sequence). V gave up 5 bases and J gave up 9 bases; unmatched junction bases: 10. The CDR3 totals 16 residues. The CDR3 loop reads CASSGGLAGGSWTQYF. CDR3 DNA sequence: TGTGCCAGTAGTGGAGGACTAGCGGGAGGCTCGTGGACGCAGTATTTT. Based on the CDR3 plus reference TRBV19 and TRBJ2-3, the full variable domain is DGGITQSPKYLFRKEGQNVTLSCEQNLNHDAMYWYRQDPGQGLRLIYYSQIVNDFQKGDIAEGYSVSREKKESFPLTVTSAQKNPTAFYLCASSGGLAGGSWTQYFGPGTRLTVL.

The chain carries TRBV27 and TRBJ1-1, with D possibly being TRBD1 (5 bases). The CDR3 extends over 17 amino acids. With 5 bases removed from V and 1 base from J, the gap between germline ends came to 20 bases. The V gene's germline CDR1 is MNHEY and CDR2 SMNVEV (reference sequence). The CDR3 loop reads CASSPGPQTARNTEAFF. The CDR3 DNA is TGTGCCAGCAGTCCCGGACCGCAGACAGCGAGGAACACTGAAGCTTTCTTT.

This clone has a single count. The J gene is TRBJ1-1, the V gene TRBV5-4; perhaps TRBD1 as D (5 bases). The V gene's germline CDR1 is SGHNT and CDR2 YYREEE (reference sequence). The CDR3 spans 15 residues. Trimming pared 4 bases from V and 1 base from J, leaving 14 bases between. In DNA form, the CDR3 reads TGTGCCAGCAGCCTCCGATTGGGGGGGAACACTGAAGCTTTCTTT. Translated, it gives CASSLRLGGNTEAFF.